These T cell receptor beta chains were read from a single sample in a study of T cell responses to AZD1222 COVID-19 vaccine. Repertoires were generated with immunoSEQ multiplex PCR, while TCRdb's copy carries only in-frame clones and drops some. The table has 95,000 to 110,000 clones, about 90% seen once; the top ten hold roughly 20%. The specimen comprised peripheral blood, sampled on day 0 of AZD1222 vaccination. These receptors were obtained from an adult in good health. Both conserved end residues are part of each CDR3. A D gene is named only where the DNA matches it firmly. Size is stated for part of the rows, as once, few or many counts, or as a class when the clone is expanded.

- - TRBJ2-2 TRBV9 TGTGCCAGCAGCGGTTACTCGGGCCCAACCGGGGAGCTGTTTTTT CASSGYSGPTGELFF
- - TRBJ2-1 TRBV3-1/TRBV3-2 TGTGCCAGCAGCCAGGGGGACGCCGGCAATGAGCAGTTCTTC CASSQGDAGNEQFF
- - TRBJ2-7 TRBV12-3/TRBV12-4 TGTGCCAGCAGTTCCTCCGACTCCTACGAGCAGTACTTC CASSSSDSYEQYF
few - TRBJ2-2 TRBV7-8 TGTGCCAGCAGCCCCCCCGGGACCGGGGAGCTGTTTTTT CASSPPGTGELFF
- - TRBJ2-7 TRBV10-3 TGTGCCATCAGTGATAACTACGAGCAGTACTTC CAISDNYEQYF
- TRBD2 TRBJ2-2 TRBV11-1 TGTGCCAGCAGCCCCGGGACTAGCGGATACACCGGGGAGCTGTTTTTT CASSPGTSGYTGELFF
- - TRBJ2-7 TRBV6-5 TGTGCCAGCAGCCTAGACAGGATCTACGAGCAGTACTTC CASSLDRIYEQYF
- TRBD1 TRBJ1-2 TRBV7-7 TGTGCTAGCAGCTTAGGGGGACAGCCCCATGGCTACACCTTC CASSLGGQPHGYTF
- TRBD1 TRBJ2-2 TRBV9 TGTGCCAGCAGCCCACGGGGACAGGCCACCGGGGAGCTGTTTTTT CASSPRGQATGELFF
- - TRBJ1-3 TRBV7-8 TGTGCCAGCAGCCAGGGTATCTCTGGAAACACCATATATTTT CASSQGISGNTIYF
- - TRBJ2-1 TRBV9 TGTGCCAGCAGCGTAGCCCCGGGTGGCGGGGGCAACAATGAGCAGTTCTTC CASSVAPGGGGNNEQFF
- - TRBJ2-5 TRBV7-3 TGTGCCAGCAGCCCCAGCTTTGGGCAAGAGACCCAGTACTTC CASSPSFGQETQYF
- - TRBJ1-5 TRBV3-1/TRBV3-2 TGTGCCAGCAGCATCAGGGGTCGCGGCAATCAGCCCCAGCATTTT CASSIRGRGNQPQHF
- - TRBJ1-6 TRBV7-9 TGTGCCAGCAGCGCGGGGACACAATATAATTCACCCCTCCACTTT CASSAGTQYNSPLHF
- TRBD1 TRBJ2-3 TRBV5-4 TGTGCCAGCAGCCTAAGGACAGGGGGACCGCCCCTCACAGATACGCAGTATTTT CASSLRTGGPPLTDTQYF
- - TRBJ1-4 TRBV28 TGTGCCACCCGGCTGGCAGCAACTAATGAAAAACTGTTTTTT CATRLAATNEKLFF
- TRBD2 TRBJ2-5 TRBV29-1 TGCAGCGTCCGTCGACTAGCGGGGTCACAAGAGACCCAGTACTTC CSVRRLAGSQETQYF
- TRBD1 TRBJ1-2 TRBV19 TGTGCCAGTACCAATAACAGGGGGCGCTACGCTAGTGGCTACACCTTC CASTNNRGRYASGYTF
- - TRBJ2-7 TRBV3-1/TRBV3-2 TGTGCCAGCAGCCAACGGGGACACGAGCAGTACTTC CASSQRGHEQYF
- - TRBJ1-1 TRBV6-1 TGTGCCAGCAGTGAAGGTTGGGGGGGGAACACTGAAGCTTTCTTT CASSEGWGGNTEAFF
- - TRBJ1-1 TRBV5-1 TGCGCCAGCAGCTTGGGGACACAGGGTTTAGGGACTGAAGCTTTCTTT CASSLGTQGLGTEAFF
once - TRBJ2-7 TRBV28 TGTGCCAGCAGTTTTCGCAGGGGTTACGAGCAGTACTTC CASSFRRGYEQYF
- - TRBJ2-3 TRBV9 TGTGCCAGCAGCGTTTTTGGGGGACAAGATACGCAGTATTTT CASSVFGGQDTQYF
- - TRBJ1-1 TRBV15 TGTGCCACCAGCAGGAGGGCAGGCGAGAACACTGAAGCTTTCTTT CATSRRAGENTEAFF
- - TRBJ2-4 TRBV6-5 TGTGCCAGCAGTTACTCGAGCGCCCGCGAAAACATTCAGTACTTC CASSYSSARENIQYF
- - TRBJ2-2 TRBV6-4 TGTGCCAGCAGTGAGACAGGGAGGACCGGGGAGCTGTTTTTT CASSETGRTGELFF
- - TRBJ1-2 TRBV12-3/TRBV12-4 TGTGCCAGCACCACAGCTTACTATGGCTACACCTTC CASTTAYYGYTF
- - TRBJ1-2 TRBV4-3 TGCGCCAGCAGCCAAGGGATAGCTGGCTACACCTTC CASSQGIAGYTF
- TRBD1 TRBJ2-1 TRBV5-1 TGCGCCAGCGGCGCCAGGACAGGGCCCTACAATGAGCAGTTCTTC CASGARTGPYNEQFF
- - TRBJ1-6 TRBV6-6 TGTGCCAGCAGTTACATTGGATCACCCCTCCACTTT CASSYIGSPLHF
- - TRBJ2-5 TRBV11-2 TGTGCCAGCAGCTTAGGGGCTAGCGCCAACCAAGAGACCCAGTACTTC CASSLGASANQETQYF
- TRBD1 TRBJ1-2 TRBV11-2 TGTGCCAGCAGCTTATTCGAGGGACAGGGAAATGGCTACACCTTC CASSLFEGQGNGYTF
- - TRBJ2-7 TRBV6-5 TGTGCCAGCAGTCGCAGAGACTACGAGCAGTACTTC CASSRRDYEQYF
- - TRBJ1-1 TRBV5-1 TGCGCCAGCAGCGCCCAGACAGGGAACACTGAAGCTTTCTTT CASSAQTGNTEAFF
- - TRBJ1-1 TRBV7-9 TGTGCCAGCAGCTTGCGGGCATTTGGGACTGAAGCTTTCTTT CASSLRAFGTEAFF
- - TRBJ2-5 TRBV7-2 TGTGCCAGCAGCTCTGGACAGGGACTACAAGAGACCCAGTACTTC CASSSGQGLQETQYF
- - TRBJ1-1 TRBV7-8 TGTGCCAGCAGCTTCGGGAGGGAATGGCCTGAAGCTTTCTTT CASSFGREWPEAFF
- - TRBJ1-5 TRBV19 TGTGCCAGTAGTCCCCGACCTATTTTGCGCAATCAGCCCCAGCATTTT CASSPRPILRNQPQHF
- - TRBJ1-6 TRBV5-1 TGCGCCAGCAGCTTGGTCGAAATCAATAATTCACCCCTCCACTTT CASSLVEINNSPLHF
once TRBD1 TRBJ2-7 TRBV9 TGTGCCAGCAGCCCCGGGACAGGGACCTACGAGCAGTACTTC CASSPGTGTYEQYF
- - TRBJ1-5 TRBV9 TGTGCCAGCAGCGTAGGGTCAAATCAGCCCCAGCATTTT CASSVGSNQPQHF
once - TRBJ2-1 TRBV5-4 TGTGCCAGCAGCTTCTTATCCTACAATGAGCAGTTCTTC CASSFLSYNEQFF
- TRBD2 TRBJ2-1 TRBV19 TGTGCCAGTAGTGGCCCCGGACTAGCAACTAATGAGCAGTTCTTC CASSGPGLATNEQFF
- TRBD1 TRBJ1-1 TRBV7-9 TGTGCCAGCAGCCTCGAGCAGGGGGTTGAAGCTTTCTTT CASSLEQGVEAFF
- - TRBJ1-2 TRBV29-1 TGCAGCACCCTCGGGGATAGCTATGGCTACACCTTC CSTLGDSYGYTF
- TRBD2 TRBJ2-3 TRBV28 TGTGCCAGCAGTTTTAGAGGACTAGCGGGTAATACGCAGTATTTT CASSFRGLAGNTQYF
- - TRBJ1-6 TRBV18 TGTGCCAGCTCACCAGGTGAGAATTCACCCCTCCACTTT CASSPGENSPLHF
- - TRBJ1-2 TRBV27 TGTGCCAGCAGGACACAGACAGGAATCTATGGCTACACCTTC CASRTQTGIYGYTF
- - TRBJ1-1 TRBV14 TGTGCCAGCAGCCAATCAATTTCGAACACAGCTTTCTTT CASSQSISNTAFF
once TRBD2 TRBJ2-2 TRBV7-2 TGTGCCAGCAGCAACCCTAGCGGGGGGCGCGCGAACACCGGGGAGCTGTTTTTT CASSNPSGGRANTGELFF
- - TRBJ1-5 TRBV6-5 TGTGCCAGCAGTTACTCCAACACAGGGCTTCAGCCCCAGCATTTT CASSYSNTGLQPQHF
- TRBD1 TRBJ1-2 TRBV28 TGTGCCAGCAGACCGCCATCCGGGACAGTCGGTATCTACACCTTC CASRPPSGTVGIYTF
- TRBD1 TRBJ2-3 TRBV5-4 TGTGCCAGCAGCCGGGGACAGGTCACAAGTACAGATACGCAGTATTTT CASSRGQVTSTDTQYF
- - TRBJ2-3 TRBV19 TGTGCCAGTAGTATGAACCGCCTGGTGACAGATACGCAGTATTTT CASSMNRLVTDTQYF
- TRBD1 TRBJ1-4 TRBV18 TGTGCCAGCTCACCAGGGACAGGGGTGCGGTCTGCAACTAATGAAAAACTGTTTTTT CASSPGTGVRSATNEKLFF
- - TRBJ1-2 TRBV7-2 TGTGCCAGCAGCCCCTCGGCCCACGGAGGGATTCTTTATGGCTACACCTTC CASSPSAHGGILYGYTF
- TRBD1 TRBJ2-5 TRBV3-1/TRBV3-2 TGTGCCAGCAGCCAAGGGGCCGGGACAGCCCAAGAGACCCAGTACTTC CASSQGAGTAQETQYF